These T cell receptor beta chains were read from a single sample in a study of T cells after yellow fever vaccination. TCRdb redid the calling of the 5' RACE reads with MiXCR, one entry per CDR3 protein. The table records more than 80,000 distinct CDR3 sequences, about 6% of them present only once. The source material was CD8+ T cells sorted from PBMCs, sampled 10 days after the yellow fever booster vaccination. The receptors shown here come from a man between 18 and 35 years old who received the YFV17D yellow fever vaccine. The CDR3 runs from the conserved cysteine through the conserved F or W. The D gene is left open where the match is weak. Size is omitted from some rows. Given values are once, few, many or a class for expanded clones.

TRBJ1-4,few,TRBV30,NA,CAWISAPGQYNEKLFF,TGTGCCTGGATATCAGCACCCGGGCAGTATAATGAAAAACTGTTTTTT
TRBJ2-1,NA,TRBV7-6,TRBD1,CASSPDRVNEQFF,TGTGCCAGCAGCCCTGACAGGGTCAATGAGCAGTTCTTC
TRBJ2-3,NA,TRBV4-1,TRBD2,CASSQVQRGSDTQYF,TGCGCCAGCAGCCAAGTCCAGCGGGGATCAGATACGCAGTATTTT
TRBJ1-3,NA,TRBV6-2/TRBV6-3,NA,CASLIGNTIYF,TGTGCCAGCCTGATTGGAAACACCATATATTTT
TRBJ1-6,few,TRBV27,TRBD1,CASSSTGTGDYNSPLHF,TGTGCCAGCAGTTCTACCGGGACAGGGGACTATAATTCACCCCTCCACTTT
TRBJ1-2,few,TRBV10-3,NA,CAISERQDSNYGYTF,TGTGCCATCAGTGAGAGACAGGACTCTAACTATGGCTACACCTTC
TRBJ2-3,few,TRBV14,NA,CASSPSYRDTQYF,TGTGCCAGCAGCCCTTCGTACCGGGATACGCAGTATTTT
TRBJ1-5,many,TRBV7-2,NA,CASSRSTGSNQPQHF,TGTGCCAGCAGCCGTTCTACAGGGAGTAACCAGCCCCAGCATTTT
TRBJ1-5,many,TRBV7-2,NA,CASSGSPIEPQHF,TGTGCCAGCAGCGGTTCCCCAATAGAGCCCCAGCATTTT
TRBJ1-2,many,TRBV3-1,NA,CASSQGGTVTF,TGTGCCAGCAGCCAGGGTGGGACCGTCACCTTC
TRBJ1-2,few,TRBV4-1,NA,CASSQENNIRYGYTF,TGCGCCAGCAGCCAAGAGAATAACATCCGCTATGGCTACACCTTC
TRBJ2-7,many,TRBV20-1,NA,CSARDFGQAYEQYF,TGCAGTGCTAGAGATTTTGGCCAGGCCTACGAGCAGTACTTC
TRBJ2-7,NA,TRBV20-1,TRBD2,CSAREAPWKTSGVYEQYF,TGCAGTGCTAGAGAGGCCCCCTGGAAGACTAGCGGGGTTTACGAGCAGTACTTC
TRBJ2-5,NA,TRBV7-8,TRBD2,CASSLELAGGRETQYF,TGTGCCAGCAGCTTAGAACTAGCGGGTGGAAGAGAGACCCAGTACTTC
TRBJ1-4,few,TRBV3-2,NA,CASSQFPWGFTTNEKLFF,TGTGCCAGCAGCCAGTTCCCGTGGGGTTTTACGACTAATGAAAAACTGTTTTTT
TRBJ2-7,NA,TRBV20-1,TRBD2,CSVGLAGDEQYF,TGCAGTGTGGGACTAGCGGGCGACGAGCAGTACTTC
TRBJ2-1,many,TRBV11-2,NA,CASSRIGGRQFF,TGTGCCAGCAGCCGTATAGGGGGGAGGCAGTTCTTC
TRBJ2-1,many,TRBV15,TRBD1,CATSRAATGEPYNEQFF,TGTGCCACCAGCAGAGCCGCGACAGGGGAACCTTACAATGAGCAGTTCTTC
TRBJ1-1,few,TRBV7-8,NA,CASSVWRRTEAFF,TGTGCCAGCAGCGTTTGGAGGAGAACTGAAGCTTTCTTT
TRBJ2-4,NA,TRBV5-5,NA,CASSLSGFVSKNIQYF,TGTGCCAGCAGCTTGTCAGGGTTTGTATCAAAAAACATTCAGTACTTC
TRBJ1-5,NA,TRBV4-1,TRBD1,CASSHPVPGTVRNQPQHF,TGCGCCAGCAGCCATCCTGTCCCCGGGACAGTTCGCAATCAGCCCCAGCATTTT
TRBJ2-2,NA,TRBV4-3,NA,CASSQGAGKNTGELFF,TGCGCCAGCAGCCAAGGTGCAGGAAAGAACACCGGGGAGCTGTTTTTT